The 5 T cell receptor beta chains in this list originate from one sample, sequenced in a study of regulatory T cells in long-lasting Graves disease. Arm-PCR of CDR3 regions and iRepertoire HTBI primers were used to build TCR beta libraries. MiXCR was run by TCRdb on the multiplex PCR reads, yielding one entry per CDR3 protein. Altogether more than 350,000 distinct CDR3 sequences are present, roughly 23% being singletons, with the ten largest covering roughly an eighth. Described time point: persistent/refractory GD, antithyroid drugs over 5 years with positive TRAb. With RNA extracted from PBMCs as input, the TCR library was made. The source material was peripheral blood mononuclear cells (PBMCs), sampled when the disease was refractory, from a patient treated with antithyroid drugs. The receptors stem from a female donor with Graves disease.

This clonotype has a handful of counts. The chain is built from TRBV20-1 and TRBJ1-2; TRBD1 is a possible D gene (5 bases). Trimming cost V 1 base and J 2 bases, with 17 bases left between them. The CDR3 is 16 residues long. Germline CDR1 and CDR2: DFQATT and SNEGSKA (reference sequence). The CDR3 is CSARGNTRDSNYGYTF. In nucleotides, the CDR3 is TGCAGTGCTAGAGGAAACACCAGGGATTCAAACTATGGCTACACCTTC.

This clonotype turned up a few times. The rearrangement links TRBV18 to TRBJ1-1; TRBD1 is a possible D gene (6 bases). CDR1 is KGHSH, CDR2 LQKENI, per germline. The CDR3 extends over 15 amino acids. Trimming stripped 3 bases from V and 4 bases from J, with 15 bases between. CDR3 loop: CASSPSTGSSTEAFF. CDR3 bases: TGTGCCAGCTCACCTTCTACAGGGTCGAGCACTGAAGCTTTCTTT.

This clonotype was observed many times. The chain has TRBV28 and TRBJ1-1, with D possibly being TRBD1 (5 bases). CDR1 MDHEN and CDR2 SYDVKM come from the germline V gene. With 6 bases removed from V and 3 bases from J, the gap between germline ends came to 14 bases. The CDR3 is 14 residues long. The DNA for the CDR3 is TGTGCCAGCAGGCTGCAGGGAATGTACACTGAAGCTTTCTTT. Translation: CASRLQGMYTEAFF.

This clonotype turned up a few times. The chain recombines TRBV20-1 with TRBJ2-5; 9 bases are a match to TRBD2. The CDR3 runs 15 residues. Unmatched junction bases numbered 9, after V lost 2 bases and J lost 5 bases. Germline CDR1 and CDR2: DFQATT and SNEGSKA (reference sequence). The CDR3 sequence: CSARFRGRARETQYF. CDR3 DNA sequence: TGCAGTGCTAGATTCCGCGGGAGGGCTCGGGAGACCCAGTACTTC.

There are many counts of this clonotype. The chain recombines TRBV12-3 or TRBV12-4 with TRBJ2-5; a weak D match, TRBD1 (7 bases). V dropped 4 bases and J dropped 4 bases, with 16 bases sitting between them. The CDR3 is 15 amino acids. CDR3 residues: CASSSRGAEGETQYF. The CDR3 DNA follows: TGTGCCAGCAGTTCCAGGGGGGCAGAGGGAGAGACCCAGTACTTC.